These T cell receptor beta chains were read from a single sample in a study of OX40 agonist ivuxolimab in advanced cancers. Generated by immunoSEQ multiplex PCR, the TCRdb table keeps only in-frame clones and is missing some. The table records under 80,000 clones, less than 95% of them present only once. Sequencing was performed on CD4+ or CD8+ T cells sorted from blood, taken in a trial of the OX40 agonist ivuxolimab. Source of these receptors: an adult with an advanced solid tumor such as melanoma, head and neck, liver or kidney cancer. The CDR3 runs from the conserved cysteine through the conserved F or W. The order of the fields is D gene, V gene, J gene, clone size, CDR3 DNA, CDR3 protein. A D gene is named only where the DNA matches it firmly. Size is omitted from some rows. Given values are once, few, many or a class for expanded clones.

NA	TRBV4-3	TRBJ2-7	NA	TGCGCCAGCAGCCAAGATCTTCCCTACGAGCAGTACTTC	CASSQDLPYEQYF
TRBD1	TRBV18	TRBJ2-5	NA	TGTGCCAGCTCACTAACGAGGACAGGGGGCGTGGAGACCCAGTACTTC	CASSLTRTGGVETQYF
NA	TRBV2	TRBJ2-5	few	TGTGCCAGCTTGGAGCAGGGAGAGACCCAGTACTTC	CASLEQGETQYF
NA	TRBV19	TRBJ2-2	once	TGTGCCAGTACCACTCAAACAGGGATACGGACCGGGGAGCTGTTTTTT	CASTTQTGIRTGELFF
NA	TRBV21-1	TRBJ2-1	NA	TGTGCCAGCAGCAAAGGAGCGGGGGGGCGTCGGAAATACAATGAGCAGTTCTTC	CASSKGAGGRRKYNEQFF
NA	TRBV7-2	TRBJ2-3	NA	TGTGCCAGCAGCCGGACAGAAGGCACAGATACGCAGTATTTT	CASSRTEGTDTQYF
TRBD2	TRBV9	TRBJ2-1	NA	TGTGCCAGCAGCGCCGACGGACTAGCGGGGAACAATGAGCAGTTCTTC	CASSADGLAGNNEQFF
NA	TRBV28	TRBJ2-2	NA	TGTGCCAGCAGGGAGGGGTTCACCGGGGAGCTGTTTTTT	CASREGFTGELFF
TRBD2	TRBV4-2	TRBJ2-3	once	TGTGCCAGCAGCTTCCTAGCGGGGGGCATCTCTAGCACAGATACGCAGTATTTT	CASSFLAGGISSTDTQYF
NA	TRBV5-5	TRBJ2-3	NA	TGTGCCAGCAGCGGCCCGGGTCGAGATACGCAGTATTTT	CASSGPGRDTQYF
TRBD1	TRBV6-5	TRBJ2-7	NA	TGTGCCAGCAGTAAACCGACAGGGCCCCACGAGCAGTACTTC	CASSKPTGPHEQYF
NA	TRBV7-8	TRBJ2-7	NA	TGTGCCAGCAGCTTAGCCTGGACCTACGAGCAGTACTTC	CASSLAWTYEQYF
NA	TRBV6-5	TRBJ1-2	NA	TGTGCCAGCGGGTCCGGAACCTATGGCTACACCTTC	CASGSGTYGYTF
NA	TRBV19	TRBJ1-3	NA	TGTGCCAGTAGTATCGTGGGCGGCAGGGACAACACCATATATTTT	CASSIVGGRDNTIYF
TRBD2	TRBV2	TRBJ2-1	NA	TGTGCCAGCAGTGATGCACTAGCGGGCGACAATGAGCAGTTCTTC	CASSDALAGDNEQFF
NA	TRBV28	TRBJ1-2	few	TGTGCCAGCAACGTCTACAGTTCGCCCCCTTTTGAGGGCTACACCTTC	CASNVYSSPPFEGYTF
NA	TRBV5-6	TRBJ2-1	NA	TGTGCCAGCGCCCAACGGGTGGGCCTGGACAATGAGCAGTTCTTC	CASAQRVGLDNEQFF
NA	TRBV6-6	TRBJ1-2	NA	TGTGCCAGCAGACCTCGACAGCCTCAGAGCTACACCTTC	CASRPRQPQSYTF
TRBD1	TRBV29-1	TRBJ2-5	NA	TGCAGCGGTGGACAGGGGTGGGAGACCCAGTACTTC	CSGGQGWETQYF
NA	TRBV6-1	TRBJ1-5	NA	TGTGCCAGCAGTTCCGATTGGGGGGGCGGTCAGCCCCAGCATTTT	CASSSDWGGGQPQHF
NA	TRBV28	TRBJ1-5	NA	TGTGCCAGCAGGAGGCAGATAAATCAGCCCCAGCATTTT	CASRRQINQPQHF
TRBD2	TRBV5-1	TRBJ2-1	NA	TGCGCCAGCAGTGTCCCGGGGGGTTACAATGAGCAGTTCTTC	CASSVPGGYNEQFF
NA	TRBV6-1	TRBJ1-4	NA	TGTGCCAGCAGTGAAATCCCCGGGGTGAATAATGAAAAACTGTTTTTT	CASSEIPGVNNEKLFF
TRBD1	TRBV6-6	TRBJ2-7	NA	TGTGCCAGCAGTTACCAGACAGGGGGCCGATCCTACGAGCAGTACTTC	CASSYQTGGRSYEQYF
TRBD2	TRBV6-1	TRBJ2-5	once	TGTGCCAGCAGGGAACTCGCGGGGGGGCAAGAGACCCAGTACTTC	CASRELAGGQETQYF
NA	TRBV7-8	TRBJ1-1	NA	TGTGCCAGCAGCCGCCTAGGGCGGGGTTACACTGAAGCTTTCTTT	CASSRLGRGYTEAFF
TRBD1	TRBV28	TRBJ2-3	NA	TGTGCCAGCAGTTATCGACAGGGTATCACAGATACGCAGTATTTT	CASSYRQGITDTQYF
NA	TRBV18	TRBJ1-2	NA	TGTGCCAGCTCACCAGGTGGGGGACAAACCTATGGCTACACCTTC	CASSPGGGQTYGYTF
TRBD2	TRBV7-2	TRBJ2-7	NA	TGTGCCAGCAGCTACCAAGCGGGGACCTACGAGCAGTACTTC	CASSYQAGTYEQYF
NA	TRBV5-1	TRBJ2-1	NA	TGCGCCAGCAGCGCGGACGGACTCTCCTACAATGAGCAGTTCTTC	CASSADGLSYNEQFF
NA	TRBV5-1	TRBJ2-5	once	TGCGCCAGCAGCCTGGACCCAAGTCAAGAGACCCAGTACTTC	CASSLDPSQETQYF
TRBD2	TRBV15	TRBJ2-2	NA	TGTGCCACCAGCAGAGCAGCGGGAGCTCACGGGGAGCTGTTTTTT	CATSRAAGAHGELFF
NA	TRBV11-3	TRBJ1-1	NA	TGTGCCAGCAGCACGAGGACAGTTTCGAACACTGAAGCTTTCTTT	CASSTRTVSNTEAFF
TRBD2	TRBV18	TRBJ2-2	NA	TGTGCCAGCTCACCGATACTAGCGGGAGGCCACACCGGGGAGCTGTTTTTT	CASSPILAGGHTGELFF
NA	TRBV7-2	TRBJ1-1	once	TGTGCCAGCACCCTAGACTGGGGGAGCAACACTGAAGCTTTCTTT	CASTLDWGSNTEAFF
NA	TRBV5-1	TRBJ2-1	NA	TGCGCCAGCAGCCATCTAACAGGGTCGGCCCCAAACAATGAGCAGTTCTTC	CASSHLTGSAPNNEQFF
TRBD1	TRBV5-4	TRBJ1-2	NA	TGTGCCAGCAGCCGTGGCGAGGGGGCGAACTATGGCTACACCTTC	CASSRGEGANYGYTF
NA	TRBV7-9	TRBJ2-1	once	TGTGCCAGCAGCTTAGAGATCCGTTACAATGAGCAGTTCTTC	CASSLEIRYNEQFF
TRBD1	TRBV5-1	TRBJ1-1	NA	TGCGCCAGCAGCGAGACAGGGATGAACACTGAAGCTTTCTTT	CASSETGMNTEAFF
TRBD1	TRBV10-2	TRBJ2-4	NA	TGCGCCAGAGGGACAGGCGATTCCAAAAACATTCAGTACTTC	CARGTGDSKNIQYF
NA	TRBV19	TRBJ1-5	NA	TGTGCCAGTACTACAGGGCCGGGGGGACAGCCCCAGCATTTT	CASTTGPGGQPQHF
NA	TRBV5-1	TRBJ1-4	NA	TGCGCCAGCAGCCCCGGTTGGGGTAATGAAAAACTGTTTTTT	CASSPGWGNEKLFF
NA	TRBV27	TRBJ2-1	NA	TGTGCCAGCCGCCGAGCCGGGACCCACAATGAGCAGTTCTTC	CASRRAGTHNEQFF
NA	TRBV6-5	TRBJ2-7	NA	TGTGCCAGCAGTTACTCCTCGTCCGGCTACGAGCAGTACTTC	CASSYSSSGYEQYF
NA	TRBV20-1	TRBJ2-5	NA	TGCAGTGCTAGGTCAGAGACCCAGTACTTC	CSARSETQYF
TRBD2	TRBV7-9	TRBJ2-7	once	TGTGCCAGCGCCCCTGGCGGGAGCTCCTACGAGCAGTACTTC	CASAPGGSSYEQYF
NA	TRBV27	TRBJ1-4	NA	TGTGCCAGCAGTCCTCTGGGGAGGGGGGAAACTAATGAAAAACTGTTTTTT	CASSPLGRGETNEKLFF